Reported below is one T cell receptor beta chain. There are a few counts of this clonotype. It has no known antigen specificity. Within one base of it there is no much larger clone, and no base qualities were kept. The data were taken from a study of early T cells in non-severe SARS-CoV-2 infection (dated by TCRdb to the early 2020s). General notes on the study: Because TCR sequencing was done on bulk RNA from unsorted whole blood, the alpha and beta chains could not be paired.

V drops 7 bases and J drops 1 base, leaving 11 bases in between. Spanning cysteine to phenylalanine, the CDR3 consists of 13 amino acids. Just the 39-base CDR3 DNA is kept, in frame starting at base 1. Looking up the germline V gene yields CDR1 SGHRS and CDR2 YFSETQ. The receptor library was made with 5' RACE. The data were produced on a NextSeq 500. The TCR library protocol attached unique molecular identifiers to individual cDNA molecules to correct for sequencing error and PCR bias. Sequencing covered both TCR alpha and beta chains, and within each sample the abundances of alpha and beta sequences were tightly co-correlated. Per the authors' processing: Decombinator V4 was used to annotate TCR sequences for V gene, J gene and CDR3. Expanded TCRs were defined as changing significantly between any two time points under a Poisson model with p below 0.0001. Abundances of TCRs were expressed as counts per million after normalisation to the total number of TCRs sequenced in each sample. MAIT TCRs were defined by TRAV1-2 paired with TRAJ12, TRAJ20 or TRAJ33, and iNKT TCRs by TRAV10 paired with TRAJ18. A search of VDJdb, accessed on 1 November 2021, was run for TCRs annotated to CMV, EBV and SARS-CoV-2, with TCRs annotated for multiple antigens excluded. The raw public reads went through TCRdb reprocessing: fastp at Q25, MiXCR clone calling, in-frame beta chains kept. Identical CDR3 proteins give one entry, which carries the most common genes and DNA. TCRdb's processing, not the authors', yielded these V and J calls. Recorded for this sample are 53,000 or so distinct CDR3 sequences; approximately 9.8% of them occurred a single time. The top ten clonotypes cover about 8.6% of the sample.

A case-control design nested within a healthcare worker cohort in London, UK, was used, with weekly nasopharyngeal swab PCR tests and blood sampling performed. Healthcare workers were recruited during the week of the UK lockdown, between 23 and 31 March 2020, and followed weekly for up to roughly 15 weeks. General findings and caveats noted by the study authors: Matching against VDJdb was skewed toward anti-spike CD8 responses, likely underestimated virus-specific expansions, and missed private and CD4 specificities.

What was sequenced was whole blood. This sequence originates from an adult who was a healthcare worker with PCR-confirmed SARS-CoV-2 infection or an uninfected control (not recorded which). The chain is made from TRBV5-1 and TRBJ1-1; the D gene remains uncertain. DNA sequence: TGCGCCAGCGCTATAACAGCGAACACTGAAGCTTTCTTT. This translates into CASAITANTEAFF.